The subject of this entry is one T cell receptor (beta chain). Trimming took 5 bases from V and 6 from J, leaving 11 bases between them. From germline, CDR1 is MGHDK and CDR2 SYGVNS. The CDR3 has 13 residues. Per the original methods: Nucleated cell counts were estimated from reference gene primer amplification. Profiled with immunoSEQ multiplex PCR; TCRdb holds only in-frame clones, not every one. V and J calls plus clone size are reproduced from that table; the DNA served to infer D and trimming. The top ten clones hold roughly 6% of a sample with under 200,000 clones, 85% to 90% of them seen once. This entry is derived from a study of blood T cell repertoires in COVID-19. Study-level information: Donors in the United States, Italy and Spain gave samples during acute or convalescent COVID-19. Sources were T cells, B-cell-depleted T cells, or PBMCs; the material itself was cDNA or gDNA.

The sample was peripheral blood. The chain recombines TRBV25-1 with TRBJ1-5; no clear D. This receptor was taken from a man in his forties with active or convalescent COVID-19. The CDR3 region is CASSTGVTQPQHF. In DNA, the CDR3 is TGTGCCAGCAGTACCGGGGTAACTCAGCCCCAGCATTTT.